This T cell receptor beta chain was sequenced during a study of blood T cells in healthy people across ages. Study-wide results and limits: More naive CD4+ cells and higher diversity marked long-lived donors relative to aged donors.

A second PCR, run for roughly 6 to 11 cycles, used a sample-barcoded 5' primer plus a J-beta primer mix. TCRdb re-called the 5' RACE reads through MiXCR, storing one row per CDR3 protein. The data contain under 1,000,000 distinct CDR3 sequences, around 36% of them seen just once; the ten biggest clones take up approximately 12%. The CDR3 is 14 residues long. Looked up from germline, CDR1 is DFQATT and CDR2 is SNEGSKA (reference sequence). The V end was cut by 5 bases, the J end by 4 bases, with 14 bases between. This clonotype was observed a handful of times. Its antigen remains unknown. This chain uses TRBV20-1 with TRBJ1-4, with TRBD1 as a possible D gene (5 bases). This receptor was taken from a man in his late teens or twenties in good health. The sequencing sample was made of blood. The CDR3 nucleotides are TGCAGTGCTGCAAGAGACAGCAATAATGAAAAACTGTTTTTT. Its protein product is CSAARDSNNEKLFF.